Presented here are 7 T cell receptor beta chains from one specimen sequenced in a study of blood T cell repertoires in COVID-19. Sequencing was performed with immunoSEQ multiplex PCR; in TCRdb, only in-frame clones are kept and a portion is missing. The profile shows more than 80,000 clones, approximately 85% of them singletons. Sample: peripheral blood. The receptors shown here come from a woman at least 80 years old with COVID-19, enrolled during active disease.

The gene calls are TRBV19 and TRBJ1-6, with 7 positions matching TRBD1. J lost 9 bases, V lost 4 bases, and 6 bases had no gene match. Germline CDR1 reads LNHDA; CDR2 reads SQIVND (reference sequence). The CDR3 spans 14 residues. The CDR3 region is CASSRQGVSSPLHF. The CDR3 region has the DNA TGTGCCAGTAGTAGACAGGGTGTAAGTTCACCCCTCCACTTT.

The chain combines TRBV28 with TRBJ2-2, with a weak D call TRBD2 (5 bases). The CDR3 length is 15 residues. The V end lost 6 bases, the J end lost 3 bases, and 14 bases lay between the germline ends. CDR1 and CDR2 from the germline V gene are MDHEN and SYDVKM. The CDR3 sequence is CASRLARGDTGELFF. The CDR3 coding sequence is TGTGCCAGCAGACTTGCTCGGGGAGACACCGGGGAGCTGTTTTTT.

V is TRBV5-1 and J is TRBJ2-1, with D perhaps matching TRBD1 (5 bases). The CDR3 is 15 residues long. Germline V gene lookup returns CDR1 SGHRS and CDR2 YFSETQ. V was trimmed by 2 bases and J by 0 bases, leaving 9 bases between them. CDR3 coding DNA: TGCGCCAGCAGCTTTAGGGGAATCTCCTACAATGAGCAGTTCTTC. Its translation is CASSFRGISYNEQFF. The complete variable domain, with remaining parts taken from reference TRBV5-1 and TRBJ2-1, reads KAGVTQTPRYLIKTRGQQVTLSCSPISGHRSVSWYQQTPGQGLQFLFEYFSETQRNKGNFPGRFSGRQFSNSRSEMNVSTLELGDSALYLCASSFRGISYNEQFFGPGTRLTVL.

V usage is TRBV3-1 (or the pseudogene TRBV3-2) and J usage is TRBJ2-7, with 8 bases lining up with TRBD1. Germline loops: CDR1 LGHDT, CDR2 YNNKEL (reference sequence). V gave up 5 bases and J gave up 6 bases; unmatched junction bases: 6. CDR3 length: 13 amino acids. For the CDR3, the DNA is TGTGCCAGCAGCGCCCGGACAGGGTCCGAGCAGTACTTC. This gives the protein CASSARTGSEQYF.

Only one count was recorded for this clone. The chain joins TRBV7-6 to TRBJ2-3; 8 nucleotides match TRBD2. CDR3 length equals 15 residues. Germline-derived CDR1 and CDR2 are SGHVS and FNYEAQ. The ends lost 5 bases at V and 0 bases at J; junction bases unmatched: 4. As DNA, the CDR3 is TGTGCCAGCAGCCCACTAGCGGCTAGCACAGATACGCAGTATTTT. It specifies CASSPLAASTDTQYF.

The V gene is TRBV3-1 (or the pseudogene TRBV3-2), the J gene TRBJ2-5; tentative D call: TRBD1 (5 bases). The germline V gene has CDR1 LGHDT and CDR2 YNNKEL (reference sequence). The CDR3 has 15 residues. V lost 4 bases to trimming and J lost 2 bases, with 14 bases between them. CDR3 amino acids: CASSLFPGQQETQYF. In DNA form, the CDR3 reads TGTGCCAGCAGCCTCTTTCCAGGGCAGCAAGAGACCCAGTACTTC.

J is TRBJ2-5 and V is TRBV2; 14 bases align to TRBD2. Germline CDR1 is SNHLY and CDR2 is FYNNEI. The CDR3 totals 17 residues. The J segment lost 5 bases and the V segment lost 6 bases, leaving 11 bases of the junction unmatched. In nucleotides, the CDR3 is TGTGCCAGCAGAGCCGGGACTAGCGGGAGTTATGGGGAGACCCAGTACTTC. The encoded protein is CASRAGTSGSYGETQYF. Full variable domain (missing parts from reference TRBV2 and TRBJ2-5): EPEVTQTPSHQVTQMGQEVILRCVPISNHLYFYWYRQILGQKVEFLVSFYNNEISEKSEIFDDQFSVERPDGSNFTLKIRSTKLEDSAMYFCASRAGTSGSYGETQYFGPGTRLLVL.